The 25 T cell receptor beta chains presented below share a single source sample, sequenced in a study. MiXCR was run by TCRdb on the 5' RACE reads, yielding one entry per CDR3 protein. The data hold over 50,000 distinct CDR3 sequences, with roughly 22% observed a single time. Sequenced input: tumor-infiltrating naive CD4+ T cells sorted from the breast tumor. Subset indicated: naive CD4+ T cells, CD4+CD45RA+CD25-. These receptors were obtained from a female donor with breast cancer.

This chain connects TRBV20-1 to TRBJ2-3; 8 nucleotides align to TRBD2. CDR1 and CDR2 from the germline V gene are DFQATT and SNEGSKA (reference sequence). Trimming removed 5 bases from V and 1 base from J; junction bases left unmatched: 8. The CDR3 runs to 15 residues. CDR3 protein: CSAYKPGLGTDTQYF. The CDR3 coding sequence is TGCAGTGCTTATAAGCCGGGACTAGGCACAGATACGCAGTATTTT.

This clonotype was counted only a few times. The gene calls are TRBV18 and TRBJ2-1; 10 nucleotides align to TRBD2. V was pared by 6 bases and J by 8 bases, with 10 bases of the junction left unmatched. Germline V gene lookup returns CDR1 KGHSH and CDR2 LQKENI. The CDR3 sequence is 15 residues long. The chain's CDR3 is CASSPTSGAGDEQFF. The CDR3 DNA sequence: TGTGCCAGCTCCCCCACTAGCGGGGCGGGCGATGAGCAGTTCTTC.

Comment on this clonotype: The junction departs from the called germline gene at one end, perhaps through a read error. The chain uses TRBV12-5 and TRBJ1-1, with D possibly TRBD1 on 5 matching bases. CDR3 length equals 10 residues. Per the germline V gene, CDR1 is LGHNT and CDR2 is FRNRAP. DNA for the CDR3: TGTGCTAGTGGTTTAACCAGGGTGAGGTTT. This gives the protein CASGLTRVRF.

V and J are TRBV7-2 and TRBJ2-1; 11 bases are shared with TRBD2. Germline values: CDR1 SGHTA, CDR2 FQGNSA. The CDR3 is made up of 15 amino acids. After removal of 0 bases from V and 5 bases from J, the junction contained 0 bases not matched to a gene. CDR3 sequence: CASSLAGLADNEQFF. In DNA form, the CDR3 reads TGTGCCAGCAGCTTAGCGGGACTAGCGGACAATGAGCAGTTCTTC.

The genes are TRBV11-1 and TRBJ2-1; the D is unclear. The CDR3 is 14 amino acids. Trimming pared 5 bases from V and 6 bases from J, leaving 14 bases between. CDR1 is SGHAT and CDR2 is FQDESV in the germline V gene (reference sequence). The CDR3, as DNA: TGTGCCAGCAGCACCACGAGCCTGACCAATGAGCAGTTCTTC. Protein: CASSTTSLTNEQFF. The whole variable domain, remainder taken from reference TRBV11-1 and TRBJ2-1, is EAEVAQSPRYKITEKSQAVAFWCDPISGHATLYWYRQILGQGPELLVQFQDESVVDDSQLPKDRFSAERLKGVDSTLKIQPAELGDSAMYLCASSTTSLTNEQFFGPGTRLTVL.

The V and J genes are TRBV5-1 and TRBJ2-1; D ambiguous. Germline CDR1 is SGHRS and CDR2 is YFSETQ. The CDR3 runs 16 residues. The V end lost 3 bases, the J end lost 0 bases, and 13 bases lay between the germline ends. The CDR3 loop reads CASSSVTLSSYNEQFF. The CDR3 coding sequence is TGCGCCAGCAGCTCCGTGACACTGAGCTCCTACAATGAGCAGTTCTTC.

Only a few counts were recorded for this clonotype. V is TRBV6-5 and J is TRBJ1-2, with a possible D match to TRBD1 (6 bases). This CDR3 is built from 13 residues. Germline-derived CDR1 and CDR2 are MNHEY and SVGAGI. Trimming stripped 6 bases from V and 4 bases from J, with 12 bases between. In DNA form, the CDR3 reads TGTGCCAGCAGCCCCGGGACACCCTATGGCTACACCTTC. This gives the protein CASSPGTPYGYTF.

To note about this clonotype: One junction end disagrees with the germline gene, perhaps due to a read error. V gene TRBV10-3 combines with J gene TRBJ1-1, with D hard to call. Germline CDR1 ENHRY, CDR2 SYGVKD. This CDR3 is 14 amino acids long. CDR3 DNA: TGTGCCATCAGTTACGGACGGGAGAACACTAAAGCTTTCTTT. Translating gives CAISYGRENTKAFF.

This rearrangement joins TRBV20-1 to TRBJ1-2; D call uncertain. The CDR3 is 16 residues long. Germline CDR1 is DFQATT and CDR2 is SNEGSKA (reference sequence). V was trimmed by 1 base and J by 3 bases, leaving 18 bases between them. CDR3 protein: CSARGVEAASYYGYTF. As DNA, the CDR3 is TGCAGTGCTAGAGGGGTGGAAGCGGCAAGCTACTATGGCTACACCTTC.

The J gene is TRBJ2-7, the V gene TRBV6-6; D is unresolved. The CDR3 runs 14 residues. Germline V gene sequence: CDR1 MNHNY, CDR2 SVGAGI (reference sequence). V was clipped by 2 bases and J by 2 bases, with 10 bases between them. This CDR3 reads CASSYQARPYEQYF. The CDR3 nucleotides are TGTGCCAGCAGTTACCAGGCCAGGCCCTACGAGCAGTACTTC.

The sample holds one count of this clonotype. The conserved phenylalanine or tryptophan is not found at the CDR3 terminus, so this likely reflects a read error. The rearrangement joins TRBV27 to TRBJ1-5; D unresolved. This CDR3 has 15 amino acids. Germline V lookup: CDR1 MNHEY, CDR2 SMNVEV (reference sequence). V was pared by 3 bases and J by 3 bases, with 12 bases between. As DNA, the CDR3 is TGTGCCAGCAGTTTCAATCGGGCAGTCAATCAGCCCCAGCATTTG. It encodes CASSFNRAVNQPQHL.

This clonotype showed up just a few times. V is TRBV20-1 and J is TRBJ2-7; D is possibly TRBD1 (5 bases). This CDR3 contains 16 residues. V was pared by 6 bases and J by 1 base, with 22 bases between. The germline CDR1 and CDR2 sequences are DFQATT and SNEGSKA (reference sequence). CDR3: CSASKRGREQSYEQYF. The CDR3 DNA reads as TGCAGTGCCTCCAAAAGGGGTAGGGAACAATCCTACGAGCAGTACTTC.

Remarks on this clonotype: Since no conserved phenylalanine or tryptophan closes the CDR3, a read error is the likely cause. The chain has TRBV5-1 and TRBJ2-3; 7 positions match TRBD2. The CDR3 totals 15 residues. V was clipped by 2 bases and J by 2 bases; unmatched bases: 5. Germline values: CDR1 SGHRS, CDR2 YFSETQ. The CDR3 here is CASSLRGSITDTQYL. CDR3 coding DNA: TGCGCCAGCAGCTTACGCGGGAGTATCACAGATACGCAGTATCTT.

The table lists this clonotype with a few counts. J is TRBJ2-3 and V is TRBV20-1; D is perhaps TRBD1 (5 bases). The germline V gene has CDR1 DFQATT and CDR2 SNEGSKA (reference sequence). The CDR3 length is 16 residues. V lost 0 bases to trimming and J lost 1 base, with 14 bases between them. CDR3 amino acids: CSAREAKGQGTDTQYF. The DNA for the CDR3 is TGCAGTGCTAGAGAGGCTAAGGGGCAAGGCACAGATACGCAGTATTTT.

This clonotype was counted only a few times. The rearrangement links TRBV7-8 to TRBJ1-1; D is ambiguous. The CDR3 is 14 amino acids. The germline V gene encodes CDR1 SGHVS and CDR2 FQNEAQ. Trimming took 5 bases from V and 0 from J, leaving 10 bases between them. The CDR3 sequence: CASSPNHLNTEAFF. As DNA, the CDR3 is TGTGCCAGCAGCCCCAATCACCTGAACACTGAAGCTTTCTTT.

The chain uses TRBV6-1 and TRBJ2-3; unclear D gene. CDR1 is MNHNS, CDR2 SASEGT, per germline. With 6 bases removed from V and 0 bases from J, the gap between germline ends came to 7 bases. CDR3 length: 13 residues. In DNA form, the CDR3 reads TGTGCCAGCAGGAAGCAGAGCACAGATACGCAGTATTTT. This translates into CASRKQSTDTQYF.

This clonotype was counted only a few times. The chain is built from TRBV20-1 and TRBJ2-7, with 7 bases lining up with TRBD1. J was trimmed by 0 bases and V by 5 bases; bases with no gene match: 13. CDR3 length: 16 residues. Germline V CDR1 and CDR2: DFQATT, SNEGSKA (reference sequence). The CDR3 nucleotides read TGCAGTGCTCCCTCCCCCGGGACAGTATCCTCCTACGAGCAGTACTTC. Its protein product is CSAPSPGTVSSYEQYF.

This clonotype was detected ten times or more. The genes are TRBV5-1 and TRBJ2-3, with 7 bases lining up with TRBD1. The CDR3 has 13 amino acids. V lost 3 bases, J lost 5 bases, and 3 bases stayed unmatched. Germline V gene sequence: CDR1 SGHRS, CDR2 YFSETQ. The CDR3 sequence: CASSSNRGDTQYF. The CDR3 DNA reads TGCGCCAGCAGCTCCAACAGGGGAGATACGCAGTATTTT.

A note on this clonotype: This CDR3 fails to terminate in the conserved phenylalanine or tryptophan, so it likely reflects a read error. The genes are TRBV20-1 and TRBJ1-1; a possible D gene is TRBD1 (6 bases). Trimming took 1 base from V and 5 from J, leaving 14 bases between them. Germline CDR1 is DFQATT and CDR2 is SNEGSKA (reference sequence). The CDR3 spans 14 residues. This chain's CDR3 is CSARVGQGITEAFS. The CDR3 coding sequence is TGCAGTGCTAGAGTGGGGCAGGGGATAACTGAAGCTTTCTCT.

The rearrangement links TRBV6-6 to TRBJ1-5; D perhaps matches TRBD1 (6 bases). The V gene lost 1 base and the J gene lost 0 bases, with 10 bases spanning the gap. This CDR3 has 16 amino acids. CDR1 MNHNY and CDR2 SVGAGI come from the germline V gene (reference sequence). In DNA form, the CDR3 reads TGTGCCAGCAGTTACTTAGGACAGCCTAGCAATCAGCCCCAGCATTTT. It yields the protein CASSYLGQPSNQPQHF.

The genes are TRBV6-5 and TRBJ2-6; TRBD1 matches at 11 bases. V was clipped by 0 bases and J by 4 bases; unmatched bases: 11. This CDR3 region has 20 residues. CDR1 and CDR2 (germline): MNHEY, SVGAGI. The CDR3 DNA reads TGTGCCAGCAGTTACTCGGGTTGGGGACAGGGGGAGGCAGGGGCCAACGTCCTGACTTTC. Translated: CASSYSGWGQGEAGANVLTF.

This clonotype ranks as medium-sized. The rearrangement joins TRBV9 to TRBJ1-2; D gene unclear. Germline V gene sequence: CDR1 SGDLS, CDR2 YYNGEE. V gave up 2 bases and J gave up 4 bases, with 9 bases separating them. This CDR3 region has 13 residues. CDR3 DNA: TGTGCCAGCAGCGTGCCGGGCGTCTATGGCTACACCTTC. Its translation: CASSVPGVYGYTF.

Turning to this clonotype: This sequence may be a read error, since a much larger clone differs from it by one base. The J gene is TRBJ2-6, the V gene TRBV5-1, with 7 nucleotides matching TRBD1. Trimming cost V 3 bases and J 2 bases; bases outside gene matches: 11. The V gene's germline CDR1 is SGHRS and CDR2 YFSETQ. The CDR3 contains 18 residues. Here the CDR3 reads CASSSERTGEPGANVLTF. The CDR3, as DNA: TGCGCCAGCAGCTCGGAACGGACAGGCGAACCTGGGGCCAACGTCCTGACTTTC.

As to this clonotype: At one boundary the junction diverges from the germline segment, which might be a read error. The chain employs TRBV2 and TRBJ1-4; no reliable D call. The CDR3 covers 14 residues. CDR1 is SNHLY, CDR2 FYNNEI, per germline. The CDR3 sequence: CASIENNTNEQLFF. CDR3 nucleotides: TGTGCCAGCATCGAGAACAACACTAATGAACAACTGTTTTTT.

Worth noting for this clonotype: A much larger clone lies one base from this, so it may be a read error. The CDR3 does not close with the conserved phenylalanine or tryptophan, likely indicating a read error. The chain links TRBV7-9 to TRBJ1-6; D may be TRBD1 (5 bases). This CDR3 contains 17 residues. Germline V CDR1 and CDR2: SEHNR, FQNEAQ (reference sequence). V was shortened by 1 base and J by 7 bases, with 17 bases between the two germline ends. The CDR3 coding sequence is TGTGCCAGCAGCTTAGGAGCCGGTGGGGGGACGAATTCACCCCTCCACTCT. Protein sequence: CASSLGAGGGTNSPLHS.